This TCR beta chain appears in the sequencing data of a study of blood T cells in healthy people across ages. Study-level points and caveats: Long-lived donors had more naive CD4+ cells and higher diversity than aged donors. Diversity figures derived from one million T cells were judged to underestimate the true value. TCR beta diversity per million T cells fell roughly linearly with age.

The sample holds many counts of this clonotype. What it binds is not known. Sample-barcoded 5' priming and a J-beta primer mix drove a second PCR of about 7 to 11 cycles. TCRdb independently ran MiXCR on the 5' RACE reads; one entry per CDR3 protein. The sample holds 590,000 or so distinct CDR3 sequences; 25% to 35% are singletons and the top ten take approximately 15%. The CDR3 is 15 residues long. The V end lost 5 bases, the J end lost 5 bases, and 16 bases lay between the germline ends. CDR1 SGHAT and CDR2 FQNNGV come from the germline V gene. The V call is TRBV11-2, the J call TRBJ2-1; TRBD1 might be the D (6 bases). The source is a woman of 80 years or more in good health. Sample: blood. The CDR3 sequence: CASSPRGIWDNEQFF. In nucleotides, the CDR3 is TGTGCCAGCAGCCCTAGGGGGATATGGGACAATGAGCAGTTCTTC.